Described below is a single T cell receptor (beta chain) sequence and its context. What this receptor recognizes is not known. Base qualities are not recorded, but no much larger clone differs from it by a single base. The treatment or condition label of this sample denotes: roughly 10-day PBMC culture with coronavirus spike peptide pools or control peptides (ViraFEST assay). The study used the ViraFEST assay, which expanded antigen-specific T cells with peptide pools and then identified expanded clonotypes by TCR sequencing. The convalescent patients' positive SARS-CoV-2 PCR tests fell between March and December 2020, which was before the Alpha, Beta and Delta variants emerged in the United States. Each well held some 2 million PBMCs cultured with approximately 10 ug/ml peptide pools in IMDM containing around 4.5% human AB serum and roughly 10 IU/ml IL-2. On days 3 and 7, half of the culture medium was replaced with fresh IL-2-containing medium. After approximately eleven days of culture, CD4+ T cells were isolated by negative selection with the EasySep CD4+ T cell isolation kit. Ficoll-Paque Plus gradient centrifugation was used to isolate PBMCs from whole blood, and the isolated PBMCs were then either used fresh or cryopreserved at -140C. Triplicate wells were generally used for each culture condition.

The method behind the library was PCR. DNA from cultured CD4+ T cells underwent TCR sequencing with the Oncomine TCR Beta short-read assay at the Johns Hopkins FTIC core. The QIAamp micro DNA kit was used to extract genomic DNA from the cultured CD4+ T cells. Oncomine TCR Beta libraries from cultured CD4+ T cells were pooled with unique dual indexes and sequenced on an Illumina iSeq 100. In the source study's methods: Non-productive sequences were removed, and CDR3s not starting with C, not ending with F or W, or shorter than 7 amino acids were discarded. The MANAFEST web application was used to identify antigen-specific clonotypes by comparing peptide-stimulated wells against reference wells and other culture wells. Positive clones required FDR below 0.05, an odds ratio above 5, and productive frequency above 0.1% in at least two of three replicate wells. Cross-reactive clonotypes were defined as significantly expanded in both SARS-CoV-2 spike wells and at least one common cold coronavirus spike condition. Using R version 3.6.1, CDR3 homology was evaluated through Levenshtein distances (stringdist) along with unrooted phylogenetic trees (ape). TCRdb itself trimmed the public reads at Q25 with fastp, ran MiXCR and retained productive beta chains. All rows with the same CDR3 protein become a single entry with the most common DNA and genes. For this entry, the V and J calls and clone size follow TCRdb and not the study's own pipeline. The sample table records about 15,000 distinct CDR3 sequences; about four fifths of these occur just once. The ten biggest clones cover around 15% of the sample.

The data were taken from a study of vaccination and CD4 T cells after COVID-19 (dated by TCRdb to between 2021 and 2022). As for the study more broadly: Convalescent patients had a positive SARS-CoV-2 result on nasal swab PCR, and of these patients, some 10 had mild disease and one had severe disease. In control cultures, a CEFX viral epitope pool was used as positive control, an HIV-1 Nef peptide pool was used as negative control, or no peptide was added. Six males and four females were included in the convalescent cohort, with two Hispanic individuals, seven Caucasians, two Asians and one multiracial person represented. Post-vaccine blood samples were taken a median of about 72 days after the second vaccine dose, with a range of about 12 to 250 days. Each participant got two doses of either the Pfizer-BioNTech BNT162b2 vaccine (n=8) or the Moderna mRNA-1273 vaccine (n=2). Post-COVID blood samples were collected from convalescent patients a median of around 100 days after diagnosis, with a range of about 30 to 170 days. The spike-specific CD4+ TCR repertoire was compared before and after mRNA vaccination in about nine COVID-19 convalescent patients and a handful of infection-naive healthy vaccine recipients. The cultures were stimulated with overlapping spike peptide pools from SARS-CoV-2 and from the common cold coronaviruses HCoV-NL63, HCoV-OC43 and HCoV-229E.

Study-wide conclusions, independent of this receptor: The median count of SARS-CoV-2-reactive clonotypes went up from approximately 22 after infection to a few dozen after vaccination, although the change was not significant. Among convalescent patients, a median about 86% of the SARS-CoV-2-reactive clones seen after vaccination appeared only after vaccination, which suggests priming specific to the vaccine. The study included relatively few convalescent patients and did not analyze early timepoints after natural infection. Of the vaccine-specific clones in convalescent patients, 304 of 307, or nearly all, reacted only to SARS-CoV-2 spike and did not cross-react with common cold coronaviruses.

The CDR3 covers 14 residues, taking in both the cysteine and the phenylalanine. Just the 42-base CDR3 DNA is kept, in frame starting at base 1. V is pruned by 5 bases and J by 7 bases, leaving 7 bases of the junction without a gene match. The germline V gene provides CDR1 MNHEY and CDR2 SVGEGT. The sequence is built from TRBV6-2 or TRBV6-3 and TRBJ1-5; a stretch of 8 junction bases matches TRBD1. This TCR derives from a human donor who had recovered from COVID-19. The source material was CD4+ T cells from blood, cultured in vitro. DNA sequence: TGTGCCAGCAGTAACCGACAGGGGAGGCAGCCCCAGCATTTT. Its protein product is CASSNRQGRQPQHF.